This T cell receptor (beta chain) comes out of a study of CD8 T cells in Susac syndrome. RNA amounts of roughly 0.45 to 1 ug underwent reverse transcription with random hexamers. TCRdb analysed the immunoSEQ multiplex PCR reads with MiXCR anew, one entry per CDR3 protein. The profile shows about 130,000 distinct CDR3 sequences, over 75% of them singletons. TEMRA cells were FACS-enriched and CD8+ and CD4+ T cells negatively isolated. Per germline, CDR1 LGHDT and CDR2 YNNKEL (reference sequence). This CDR3 region has 13 residues. V dropped 6 bases and J dropped 4; count of bases not matched to a gene: 3.

The clonotype originates from a human donor with multiple sclerosis. Sequences were obtained from CD8+ T cells from PBMCs. The chain is built from TRBV3-1 and TRBJ2-1; 7 nucleotides align to TRBD1. Here the CDR3 reads CASRGTDYNEQFF. The CDR3 nucleotides are TGTGCCAGCAGGGGGACAGATTACAATGAGCAGTTCTTC.